This is a list of T cell receptor beta chains from one sample in a study of blood T cell repertoires in COVID-19. The assay was immunoSEQ multiplex PCR, and TCRdb's table has in-frame clones only and misses some. The sample lists approximately 280,000 clones, approximately 91% seen once, with more than 7.5% in the top ten. Material: peripheral blood. Receptors were obtained from a man aged 18 to 30 with active or convalescent COVID-19. The CDR3 runs from the conserved cysteine through the conserved F or W. D genes are given only for firm matches. A row's size may be missing; if present it is once, few, many or a size class.

j_call clone_size v_call d_call cdr3_aa cdr3_nt
TRBJ2-1 - TRBV21-1 - CASSSRGASYNEQFF TGTGCCAGCAGCAGCAGGGGCGCTTCTTACAATGAGCAGTTCTTC
TRBJ2-5 - TRBV5-1 - CASSLGPETQYF TGCGCCAGCAGCTTGGGGCCCGAGACCCAGTACTTC
TRBJ2-5 - TRBV7-3 - CASSPEWQETQYF TGTGCCAGCAGCCCGGAGTGGCAGGAGACCCAGTACTTC
TRBJ2-3 - TRBV6-4 TRBD2 CASSERGDSPQYF TGTGCCAGCAGTGAACGGGGGGACTCCCCGCAGTATTTT
TRBJ2-5 - TRBV4-1 TRBD1 CASSPLTGDRQTQYF TGCGCCAGCAGCCCCCTGACAGGGGATCGGCAGACCCAGTACTTC
TRBJ1-5 - TRBV7-8 - CASSLGEGYSNQPQHF TGTGCCAGCAGCTTAGGAGAGGGTTATAGCAATCAGCCCCAGCATTTT
TRBJ2-2 - TRBV9 TRBD1 CASSTPGTANTGELFF TGTGCCAGCAGCACCCCCGGGACAGCGAACACCGGGGAGCTGTTTTTT
TRBJ2-1 - TRBV5-1 TRBD1 CASSTGTGGSNEQFF TGCGCCAGCAGCACCGGGACAGGGGGGTCTAATGAGCAGTTCTTC
TRBJ1-1 - TRBV6-6 TRBD1 CASSGQGRFTEAFF TGTGCCAGCAGCGGACAGGGGAGGTTCACTGAAGCTTTCTTT
TRBJ1-5 - TRBV12-5 - CASGFRSGDSNQPQHF TGTGCTAGTGGTTTTAGGTCAGGGGATAGCAATCAGCCCCAGCATTTT
TRBJ1-2 - TRBV6-6 - CASTGVGGYGYTF TGTGCCAGCACGGGGGTCGGGGGCTATGGCTACACCTTC
TRBJ1-3 - TRBV4-3 TRBD1 CASSQLGQGTGNTIYF TGCGCCAGCAGCCAACTAGGACAGGGGACAGGAAACACCATATATTTT
TRBJ2-3 - TRBV12-3/TRBV12-4 - CASSFLATDTQYF TGTGCCAGCAGTTTTCTTGCGACAGATACGCAGTATTTT
TRBJ2-5 - TRBV6-5 TRBD2 CASSRLGEGTQYF TGTGCCAGCAGCCGCCTGGGGGAGGGGACCCAGTACTTC
TRBJ1-1 - TRBV20-1 - CSASPTTGTTEAFF TGCAGTGCTAGTCCCACCACAGGGACCACTGAAGCTTTCTTT
TRBJ1-3 - TRBV11-3 TRBD1 CASSARDSGNTIYF TGTGCCAGCAGCGCGCGGGACAGTGGAAACACCATATATTTT
TRBJ2-5 - TRBV10-1 TRBD1 CAIDRGIGETQYF TGCGCCATCGACAGGGGAATCGGGGAGACCCAGTACTTC
TRBJ1-5 - TRBV27 - CASSLFPDQPQHF TGTGCCAGCAGTTTATTTCCAGATCAGCCCCAGCATTTT
TRBJ2-2 - TRBV19 - CASTPGSVVPGELFF TGTGCCAGTACCCCCGGGTCGGTCGTTCCCGGGGAGCTGTTTTTT
TRBJ1-6 - TRBV7-2 TRBD1 CASSRQGANSPLHF TGTGCCAGCAGCAGACAGGGGGCAAATTCACCCCTCCACTTT
TRBJ1-2 - TRBV6-1 - CASSEWMTENYGYTF TGTGCCAGCAGTGAGTGGATGACAGAAAACTATGGCTACACCTTC
TRBJ1-4 - TRBV6-5 - CASSYSTQTNEKLFF TGTGCCAGCAGTTACTCGACTCAAACTAATGAAAAACTGTTTTTT
TRBJ2-7 - TRBV3-1/TRBV3-2 - CASGAGGSYEQYF TGTGCCAGCGGTGCAGGGGGGTCCTACGAGCAGTACTTC
TRBJ2-4 - TRBV19 - CASSSRSRVKNIQYF TGTGCCAGTAGTAGCCGGTCGAGGGTCAAAAACATTCAGTACTTC
TRBJ2-1 - TRBV9 - CASSVGGGFF TGTGCCAGCAGCGTAGGAGGAGGCTTCTTC
TRBJ1-4 - TRBV3-1/TRBV3-2 - CASSQVWGVPNEKLFF TGTGCCAGCAGCCAAGTATGGGGGGTTCCTAATGAAAAACTGTTTTTT
TRBJ1-3 once TRBV11-2 - CASSPGQLSGNTIYF TGTGCCAGCAGCCCAGGACAGCTCTCTGGAAACACCATATATTTT
TRBJ1-5 few TRBV12-3/TRBV12-4 - CASSNRVTQPQHF TGTGCCAGCAGTAACAGGGTAACGCAGCCCCAGCATTTT
TRBJ2-7 - TRBV2 TRBD2 CASSELAGSSYEQYF TGTGCCAGCAGTGAACTAGCGGGGAGCTCCTACGAGCAGTACTTC
TRBJ2-1 - TRBV19 - CASSFGGNEQFF TGTGCCAGTAGTTTCGGGGGCAATGAGCAGTTCTTC
TRBJ1-3 - TRBV18 - CASSPSLGNTIYF TGTGCCAGCTCACCGTCTCTGGGAAACACCATATATTTT
TRBJ1-1 - TRBV11-2 TRBD1 CASSSSTGATEAFF TGTGCCAGCAGCTCATCGACAGGGGCCACTGAAGCTTTCTTT
TRBJ2-5 few TRBV29-1 TRBD2 CKRGFSETQYF TGCAAGCGGGGGTTTTCTGAGACCCAGTACTTC
TRBJ2-1 - TRBV12-3/TRBV12-4 - CASSTGGNEQFF TGTGCCAGCAGTACCGGGGGCAATGAGCAGTTCTTC
TRBJ1-6 - TRBV18 - CASSSFPTWDSPLHF TGTGCCAGCTCTTCTTTTCCGACATGGGATTCACCCCTCCACTTT
TRBJ2-1 - TRBV5-4 TRBD2 CASSLVRGGPTLYNEQFF TGTGCCAGCAGCTTGGTCCGGGGGGGGCCTACTCTCTACAATGAGCAGTTCTTC
TRBJ2-5 - TRBV5-1 - CASSLALTYQETQYF TGCGCCAGCAGTTTGGCCCTAACTTACCAAGAGACCCAGTACTTC
TRBJ1-1 few TRBV5-6 - CASSLAHSGGTEAFF TGTGCCAGCAGCTTGGCCCACTCTGGCGGCACTGAAGCTTTCTTT
TRBJ2-7 - TRBV10-2 - CASSLGGYYEQYF TGCGCCAGCTCCCTCGGGGGTTACTACGAGCAGTACTTC
TRBJ2-1 - TRBV2 - CASIKGGLLNNEQFF TGTGCCAGCATCAAGGGGGGGCTACTAAACAATGAGCAGTTCTTC
TRBJ2-3 - TRBV3-1/TRBV3-2 - CASSQEGAWGSGTDTQYF TGTGCCAGCAGCCAAGAAGGGGCGTGGGGTTCCGGCACAGATACGCAGTATTTT
TRBJ2-1 - TRBV6-2/TRBV6-3 - CASSRTVTYNEQFF TGTGCCAGCAGTCGGACAGTGACCTACAATGAGCAGTTCTTC
TRBJ1-2 once TRBV6-5 - CASIAGGGYGYTF TGTGCCAGCATCGCCGGCGGGGGCTATGGCTACACCTTC
TRBJ2-2 few TRBV6-4 - CASSPRDGGRELFF TGTGCCAGCAGCCCCCGGGACGGGGGACGGGAGCTGTTTTTT
TRBJ2-7 - TRBV9 TRBD1 CASSVGGTGLYEQYF TGTGCCAGCAGCGTAGGGGGGACAGGGCTCTACGAGCAGTACTTC
TRBJ1-4 few TRBV10-3 TRBD1 CAMYRGATNEKLFF TGTGCCATGTACAGGGGGGCAACTAATGAAAAACTGTTTTTT
TRBJ1-5 once TRBV7-8 TRBD1 CASSSSRDRRQPQHF TGTGCCAGCAGCTCTAGTCGGGACAGAAGGCAGCCCCAGCATTTT
TRBJ2-1 - TRBV4-1 TRBD2 CASSQDQQRGRDEQFF TGCGCCAGCAGCCAAGATCAGCAGCGGGGGAGGGATGAGCAGTTCTTC